These 5 T cell receptor beta chains were all obtained from the same sample, sequenced in a study of T cell repertoires in cytomegalovirus infection. In TCRdb, the reads were re-called with MiXCR into one record per CDR3 protein. The sample lists 84,000 or so distinct CDR3 sequences, around 49% seen once, with just over 90% in the top ten. The antigens these receptors bind are not known. The material sequenced was CD8+ T cells from cultured PBMCs, taken from culture after CMV antigen stimulation. All receptors come from a human donor in good health (CMV status not recorded). Some clones in this sample may be carry-over from other donors' samples.

This chain uses TRBV2 with TRBJ2-3; 10 bases agree with TRBD1. Germline-derived CDR1 and CDR2 are SNHLY and FYNNEI. CDR3 length: 15 amino acids. J lost 5 bases, V lost 4 bases, and 6 bases had no gene match. The CDR3 region has the DNA TGTGCCAGCAGTGGGGGGGACAGGGGACGAGATACGCAGTATTTT. As protein: CASSGGDRGRDTQYF.

The table lists this clonotype with a few counts. The rearrangement joins TRBV6-6 to TRBJ2-3, with 9 bases aligning to TRBD2. Losses at the gene ends were 1 base for V and 3 bases for J; bases not matched to a gene: 2. Looked up from germline, CDR1 is MNHNY and CDR2 is SVGAGI (reference sequence). CDR3 length: 15 residues. CDR3 region: CASSYYSGGTDTQYF. The CDR3 DNA follows: TGTGCCAGCAGTTACTATAGCGGGGGAACAGATACGCAGTATTTT.

This clonotype was seen a handful of times. V usage is TRBV7-6 and J usage is TRBJ1-2, with D tentatively TRBD1 (5 bases). CDR1 and CDR2 from the germline V gene are SGHVS and FNYEAQ. The CDR3 sequence is 13 residues long. Trimming left V 0 bases short and J 7 bases short, with 9 bases between. CDR3: CASSLAGGAGYTF. The CDR3, as DNA: TGTGCCAGCAGCTTAGCGGGGGGTGCTGGCTACACCTTC. The variable domain in full, with the rest retrieved from reference TRBV7-6 and TRBJ1-2, is GAGVSQSPRYKVTKRGQDVALRCDPISGHVSLYWYRQALGQGPEFLTYFNYEAQQDKSGLPNDRFSAERPEGSISTLTIQRTEQRDSAMYRCASSLAGGAGYTFGSGTRLTVV.

This chain uses TRBV6-1 with TRBJ2-7, with 8 bases lining up with TRBD2. There are 14 residues in the CDR3. The V gene end was trimmed by 4 bases and the J gene end by 2 bases; junction bases not matched to a gene: 4. CDR1 MNHNS and CDR2 SASEGT come from the germline V gene. This chain's CDR3 is CASSVVAGTYEQYF. In nucleotides, the CDR3 is TGTGCCAGCAGTGTAGTAGCGGGGACCTACGAGCAGTACTTC.

This clonotype was detected only a few times. The chain employs TRBV11-2 and TRBJ1-1, with 7 bases identical to TRBD1. The V gene end was trimmed by 5 bases and the J gene end by 0 bases; junction bases not matched to a gene: 3. The length of the CDR3 is 14 residues. Germline-derived CDR1 and CDR2 are SGHAT and FQNNGV. The CDR3 protein is CASSLGQMNTEAFF. The CDR3 nucleotides are TGTGCCAGCAGCCTGGGACAGATGAACACTGAAGCTTTCTTT.